Reported below is one T cell receptor (beta chain). This CDR3 contains 10 residues. CDR1 and CDR2 from the germline V gene are WSHSY and SAAADI. V lost 5 bases and J 12 bases, leaving 8 bases between the germline ends. This sample was included in a study of shared T cell receptors in the human thymus. This table comes from immunoSEQ multiplex PCR, and its TCRdb copy is limited to in-frame clones, with some not included. The sample lists hundreds of thousands of clones, more than 75% occurring once. These data were likewise used in another study, on human thymus T cells. That paper adds: Each of the donors was a healthy Finnish infant who was undergoing open corrective cardiac surgery for congenital heart defects. Corrective cardiac operations yielded the resected thymus tissue. Thymic and blood repertoires seemed to show skewed V and J gene use. Reports from related research described highly overlapping thymic repertoires among unrelated individuals.

The chain carries TRBV10-2 and TRBJ2-1; D ambiguous. This clonotype originated in a boy under two years old with a congenital heart defect. Source material: thymocytes. The CDR3 DNA reads TGCGCCAGCAGTCTGGCTCCGCAGTTCTTC. Its translation: CASSLAPQFF.